This T cell receptor (beta chain) was observed in a study of persistence of HIV-infected CD4 T cells. Study-wide results and limits: Compared with CD3/CD28-stimulated cells, CMV- and Gag-responding cells showed lower TCRbeta richness.

Cells were stimulated with CMV-infected fibroblast lysates at roughly 10 ug/mL. Responding CD4+ T cells were sorted by upregulation of both CD40 ligand and CD69. Concerning this clone itself: Antigen unknown.

Sequencing used immunoSEQ version 4 in survey mode. Template was genomic DNA at roughly 9.3 ng/uL, with up to about 1 ug used per sample. Measured with immunoSEQ multiplex PCR; TCRdb has only the in-frame clones, and not every one. In the table there are approximately 6,800 clones, about four fifths of which are singletons. This clonotype originated in an adult woman with HIV who was CMV-seropositive. The sequenced sample was CD4+ T cells sorted from PBMCs after 18-hour stimulation, obtained from a patient who received antiretroviral therapy.

The CDR3 nucleotides read TGTGCCAGCAGCTTAGGGGGACAGGTATCACCCCTCCACTTT. It translates to CASSLGGQVSPLHF. The chain recombines TRBV7-9 with TRBJ1-6; 8 positions agree with TRBD1. Germline CDR1 is SEHNR and CDR2 is FQNEAQ (reference sequence). The CDR3 length is 14 residues. V lost 1 base to trimming and J lost 10 bases; unmatched junction nucleotides: 3. Filled out from reference TRBV7-9 and TRBJ1-6, the complete variable domain reads DTGVSQNPRHKITKRGQNVTFRCDPISEHNRLYWYRQTLGQGPEFLTYFQNEAQLEKSRLLSDRFSAERPKGSFSTLEIQRTEQGDSAMYLCASSLGGQVSPLHFGNGTRLTVT.